What follows are 3 T cell receptor beta chains derived from one specimen sequenced in a study of blood T cells in healthy people across ages. A second PCR, run for roughly 7 to 11 cycles, used a sample-barcoded 5' primer plus a J-beta primer mix. Each CDR3 protein is one row after TCRdb ran MiXCR on the 5' RACE reads. The table has 650,000 to 1,000,000 distinct CDR3 sequences, roughly 35% seen once. The specimen was blood. Receptor source: a man younger than 35 in good health.

Only a few counts were recorded for this clonotype. The genes are TRBV20-1 and TRBJ2-7; D might be TRBD2 (5 bases). Germline V lookup: CDR1 DFQATT, CDR2 SNEGSKA (reference sequence). V dropped 2 bases and J dropped 7 bases, with 21 bases sitting between them. The CDR3 sequence is 15 residues long. This chain's CDR3 is CSARLPSRGYNEQYF. The DNA of the CDR3 is TGCAGTGCTAGATTACCCTCCCGGGGATACAATGAGCAGTACTTC.

This clonotype was detected a few times. The rearrangement links TRBV20-1 to TRBJ2-1, with D perhaps being TRBD1 or TRBD2 (6 bases each). The CDR3 extends over 15 amino acids. Germline lookup yields CDR1 DFQATT and CDR2 SNEGSKA (reference sequence). V was clipped by 3 bases and J by 1 base, with 13 bases between them. CDR3 loop: CSASWGAVSYNEQFF. The CDR3 DNA reads TGCAGTGCTAGCTGGGGGGCAGTTTCCTACAATGAGCAGTTCTTC.

This clonotype was seen a handful of times. V is TRBV6-1 and J is TRBJ2-2; 9 bases are shared with TRBD1. J lost 6 bases, V lost 11 bases, and 10 bases had no gene match. This CDR3 comprises 14 residues. CDR1 is MNHNS and CDR2 is SASEGT in the germline V gene. The CDR3 nucleotides are TGTGCCGTCGGGACAGGGCTCAGGGCCGGGGAGCTGTTTTTT. Amino acids: CAVGTGLRAGELFF.